This T cell receptor (beta chain) is from a study of blood T cells in healthy people across ages. Study details: About one barcoded beta molecule was captured per two T cells (by template switching).

A sample-barcoded 5' primer and a J-beta primer mix were used in a second PCR of about 6 to 11 cycles. TCRdb re-called the 5' RACE reads with MiXCR, one entry per CDR3 protein. The table includes hundreds of thousands of distinct CDR3 sequences, 44% detected once. Caucasian individuals from Russia who were healthy and aged 6 to 90 acted as donors. J was trimmed by 2 bases and V by 3 bases; bases with no gene match: 6. The CDR3 sequence is 15 residues long. Germline loops: CDR1 MNHEY, CDR2 SMNVEV (reference sequence). The sequenced sample was blood. This clonotype was sampled from a man between 60 and 75 years old in good health. The chain combines TRBV27 with TRBJ2-7; 8 bases fit TRBD2. For the CDR3, the DNA is TGTGCCAGCAGTTTGGGCGGGGGGCGCCCCTACGAGCAGTACTTC. It codes for CASSLGGGRPYEQYF.